A selection of T cell receptor beta chains follows, all from one sample in a study of blood T cell repertoires in COVID-19. Measured with immunoSEQ multiplex PCR; TCRdb has only the in-frame clones, and not every one. The data show tens of thousands of clones, almost 80% seen once. The sample taken for sequencing was peripheral blood. These receptors originate from an elderly man with acute or convalescent COVID-19. CDR3s include the opening cysteine and the closing phenylalanine or tryptophan. A D gene is named only where the DNA matches it firmly. A row's size may be missing; if present it is once, few, many or a size class.

d_call,v_call,clone_size,j_call,cdr3_aa,cdr3_nt
TRBD1,TRBV6-5,once,TRBJ1-2,CASSYRQGVDYGYTF,TGTGCCAGCAGTTACCGGCAGGGGGTGGACTATGGCTACACCTTC
NA,TRBV5-1,NA,TRBJ2-5,CASSLELSGTQYF,TGCGCCAGCAGCTTGGAACTTTCTGGGACCCAGTACTTC
TRBD2,TRBV6-4,NA,TRBJ2-3,CASSQLAGSTDTQYF,TGTGCCAGCAGCCAACTAGCGGGAAGCACAGATACGCAGTATTTT
TRBD1,TRBV28,NA,TRBJ1-6,CASSFEDRGSPLHF,TGTGCCAGCAGTTTCGAGGACAGGGGTTCACCCCTCCACTTT
NA,TRBV29-1,NA,TRBJ2-1,CSVVVDGDEQFF,TGCAGCGTCGTCGTCGACGGGGATGAGCAGTTCTTC
NA,TRBV7-6,few,TRBJ2-1,CASSYRPPRSPDFNEQFF,TGTGCCAGCAGCTATCGGCCCCCGAGGAGCCCTGATTTCAATGAGCAGTTCTTC
NA,TRBV2,once,TRBJ2-7,CASRETVSSYEQYF,TGTGCCAGCAGAGAGACAGTGAGCTCCTACGAGCAGTACTTC
NA,TRBV7-2,NA,TRBJ1-1,CASSLVAGVANTEAFF,TGTGCCAGCAGCTTAGTCGCGGGAGTGGCGAACACTGAAGCTTTCTTT
NA,TRBV19,NA,TRBJ2-7,CASSIWAGETYEQYF,TGTGCCAGTAGTATCTGGGCAGGGGAAACCTACGAGCAGTACTTC
TRBD1,TRBV23-1,NA,TRBJ1-2,CASSQRGQGANGYTF,TGCGCCAGCAGTCAAAGGGGACAGGGGGCTAATGGCTACACCTTC
NA,TRBV11-2,NA,TRBJ2-1,CASSLEGGKHGSEQFF,TGTGCCAGCAGCTTAGAAGGCGGGAAACACGGGAGTGAGCAGTTCTTC
NA,TRBV9,NA,TRBJ1-3,CASSVDVQSSGNTIYF,TGTGCCAGCAGCGTAGATGTACAGAGCTCTGGAAACACCATATATTTT
TRBD1,TRBV7-2,NA,TRBJ2-3,CASSTRTGDIDTQYF,TGTGCCAGCAGCACCCGGACAGGGGACATAGATACGCAGTATTTT
NA,TRBV7-9,NA,TRBJ2-7,CASSSPGVGGTYEQYF,TGTGCCAGCAGCTCCCCGGGAGTGGGAGGAACCTACGAGCAGTACTTC
NA,TRBV30,few,TRBJ1-4,CAWSAYKSLTGGVGEKLFF,TGTGCCTGGAGTGCCTACAAATCCTTGACCGGGGGTGTCGGGGAAAAACTGTTTTTT
NA,TRBV3-1/TRBV3-2,NA,TRBJ2-6,CASSPYRVSGANVLTF,TGTGCCAGCAGCCCGTACAGGGTCTCTGGGGCCAACGTCCTGACTTTC
NA,TRBV5-6,NA,TRBJ2-1,CASSLGLYNEQFF,TGTGCCAGCAGCTTGGGACTCTACAATGAGCAGTTCTTC
TRBD1,TRBV19,NA,TRBJ1-1,CASSAWDSGNTEAFF,TGTGCCAGTAGTGCCTGGGACAGCGGGAACACTGAAGCTTTCTTT
TRBD2,TRBV28,NA,TRBJ2-5,CASRGAGAGETQYF,TGTGCCAGCAGGGGAGCGGGAGCTGGGGAGACCCAGTACTTC
NA,TRBV6-5,NA,TRBJ1-5,CASRLDRTQHF,TGTGCCAGCAGACTCGACAGAACCCAGCATTTT
TRBD1,TRBV28,NA,TRBJ1-2,CASSPVTGANYGYTF,TGTGCCAGCAGTCCGGTAACAGGGGCCAACTATGGCTACACCTTC
TRBD2,TRBV12-5,once,TRBJ2-1,CASGLFRGGEFEQFF,TGTGCTAGTGGTTTGTTTCGTGGGGGGGAGTTTGAGCAGTTCTTC
NA,TRBV10-2,NA,TRBJ2-3,CASYGGAQSYTQYF,TGCGCCAGCTATGGGGGGGCGCAATCTTATACGCAGTATTTT
TRBD2,TRBV29-1,NA,TRBJ2-7,CSGKGGPDEQYF,TGCAGCGGCAAGGGAGGGCCCGACGAGCAGTACTTC
TRBD1,TRBV28,once,TRBJ1-5,CASSPPGQGVQPQHF,TGTGCCAGCAGTCCGCCGGGACAGGGTGTTCAGCCCCAGCATTTT
NA,TRBV12-3/TRBV12-4,NA,TRBJ1-6,CASSPGTLLHF,TGTGCCAGCAGTCCCGGGACATTACTCCACTTT
TRBD1,TRBV5-1,NA,TRBJ1-2,CASSEGGTGNYGYTF,TGCGCCAGCAGCGAGGGCGGGACAGGGAACTATGGCTACACCTTC
TRBD2,TRBV6-1,NA,TRBJ2-7,CASSEGEGGYEQYF,TGTGCCAGCAGTGAAGGGGAGGGAGGGTACGAGCAGTACTTC
TRBD2,TRBV6-5,once,TRBJ2-7,CASSRGLAGDYEQYF,TGTGCCAGCAGCCGAGGACTAGCGGGGGACTACGAGCAGTACTTC
TRBD2,TRBV7-8,NA,TRBJ2-3,CASSLALSGITDTQYF,TGTGCCAGCAGCTTAGCGCTAAGCGGGATCACAGATACGCAGTATTTT
NA,TRBV24-1,NA,TRBJ2-7,CATSGRGREQYF,TGTGCCACCAGCGGTCGAGGGCGCGAGCAGTACTTC
NA,TRBV14,NA,TRBJ2-4,CASSQAIAKNIQYF,TGTGCCAGCAGCCAAGCAATAGCCAAAAACATTCAGTACTTC
NA,TRBV5-1,NA,TRBJ2-1,CASSLQGFEGDEQFF,TGCGCCAGCAGCTTGCAGGGCTTCGAGGGGGATGAGCAGTTCTTC
TRBD1,TRBV15,NA,TRBJ2-1,CATSSWGRQGGNEQFF,TGTGCCACCAGCAGTTGGGGGCGACAGGGTGGCAATGAGCAGTTCTTC
NA,TRBV15,NA,TRBJ2-2,CATSREKRQSTGELFF,TGTGCCACCAGCAGAGAAAAGAGGCAGAGCACCGGGGAGCTGTTTTTT
TRBD1,TRBV6-1,few,TRBJ1-5,CASSDGTGPNQPQHF,TGTGCCAGCAGTGACGGGACAGGACCTAATCAGCCCCAGCATTTT
TRBD2,TRBV19,NA,TRBJ2-1,CASSIRWSSGRAGAYNEQFF,TGTGCCAGTAGTATCAGATGGTCGAGCGGGAGGGCCGGGGCCTACAATGAGCAGTTCTTC
TRBD2,TRBV23-1,few,TRBJ2-2,CASFRTSGNTGELFF,TGCGCCAGCTTCCGGACTAGCGGGAACACCGGGGAGCTGTTTTTT
NA,TRBV9,once,TRBJ2-3,CASTRGGGSTDTQYF,TGTGCCAGCACCCGAGGGGGGGGCAGCACAGATACGCAGTATTTT
NA,TRBV2,few,TRBJ1-1,CASSEARWGKNTEAFF,TGTGCCAGCAGTGAGGCCCGTTGGGGCAAGAACACTGAAGCTTTCTTT
NA,TRBV5-5,NA,TRBJ2-1,CASSIADSSYNEQFF,TGTGCCAGCAGCATTGCGGATAGCTCCTACAATGAGCAGTTCTTC
TRBD1,TRBV25-1,NA,TRBJ2-7,CASSKSGTGGNEQYF,TGTGCCAGCAGTAAATCCGGGACAGGGGGCAACGAGCAGTACTTC
TRBD1,TRBV5-1,NA,TRBJ2-2,CASSSDRDTGELFF,TGCGCCAGCAGCTCGGACAGGGACACCGGGGAGCTGTTTTTT
TRBD1,TRBV6-5,once,TRBJ2-5,CASSTTGAVRETQYF,TGTGCCAGCAGTACCACAGGGGCGGTTCGGGAGACCCAGTACTTC
TRBD1,TRBV19,NA,TRBJ1-2,CASIPGQGSYYGYTF,TGTGCCAGTATCCCGGGACAGGGCTCCTACTATGGCTACACCTTC
TRBD1,TRBV27,few,TRBJ1-3,CASIGQGGSSGNTIYF,TGTGCCAGCATTGGACAGGGAGGATCCTCTGGAAACACCATATATTTT
NA,TRBV5-1,NA,TRBJ1-4,CASSSQQGTNEKLFF,TGCGCCAGCAGCTCACAACAGGGAACTAATGAAAAACTGTTTTTT
TRBD1,TRBV2,few,TRBJ1-6,CASSGDRLRSYNSPLHF,TGTGCCAGCAGTGGGGACAGGCTCCGCTCCTATAATTCACCCCTCCACTTT
NA,TRBV6-1,NA,TRBJ2-1,CASSEQMEGAGEQFF,TGTGCCAGCAGTGAACAGATGGAAGGGGCCGGTGAGCAGTTCTTC
TRBD1,TRBV30,NA,TRBJ1-4,CAGRPGQTLEKLFF,TGTGCCGGGCGACCGGGACAGACTCTCGAAAAACTGTTTTTT